What follows are 17 T cell receptor beta chains derived from one specimen sequenced in a study of blood T cell repertoires in COVID-19. The table came from immunoSEQ multiplex PCR; TCRdb's copy has only in-frame clones and leaves some out. The table lists more than 300,000 clones, roughly 86% of them singletons, with about 2.1% in the top ten. The sequencing input was PBMCs or T cells enriched from blood (not recorded which). These receptor sequences come from a man aged 35 to 55 in a cohort exposed to, infected with or recovered from COVID-19 (not recorded which).

This chain links TRBV5-4 with TRBJ2-2; D might be TRBD2 (7 bases). This CDR3 region has 17 residues. Germline CDR1 is SGHNT and CDR2 is YYREEE (reference sequence). Trimming stripped 6 bases from V and 0 bases from J, with 18 bases between. The CDR3 DNA follows: TGTGCCAGCAACGGAAGGAGGGGGGGAGCGAACACCGGGGAGCTGTTTTTT. It encodes CASNGRRGGANTGELFF. Variable domain in full (rest from reference TRBV5-4 and TRBJ2-2): ETGVTQSPTHLIKTRGQQVTLRCSSQSGHNTVSWYQQALGQGPQFIFQYYREEENGRGNFPPRFSGLQFPNYSSELNVNALELDDSALYLCASNGRRGGANTGELFFGEGSRLTVL.

Note on this clone: The junction and the germline gene differ at one end; a read error may be behind it. V gene TRBV6-1 combines with J gene TRBJ2-7; TRBD2 might be the D (5 bases). CDR3 length: 15 residues. The germline V gene encodes CDR1 MNHNS and CDR2 SASEGT. The chain's CDR3 is CASREDQLGSYEQYF. Here the CDR3 DNA reads TGTGCCAGCAGAGAAGACCAACTAGGCTCCTACGAGCAGTACTTC.

The V and J genes are TRBV9 and TRBJ2-1; 11 bases match TRBD2. This CDR3 contains 19 residues. Germline CDR1 is SGDLS and CDR2 is YYNGEE. V lost 0 bases and J lost 4; bases outside the gene matches: 12. DNA of the CDR3: TGTGCCAGCAGCGTAGGAGGTATTAGCGGGAGGGCCTCATACAATGAGCAGTTCTTC. Translating gives CASSVGGISGRASYNEQFF.

The chain joins TRBV19 to TRBJ2-1; 7 bases agree with TRBD1. CDR1 LNHDA and CDR2 SQIVND come from the germline V gene (reference sequence). The CDR3 loop spans 15 amino acids. V lost 4 bases, J lost 5 bases, and 8 bases stayed unmatched. As DNA, the CDR3 is TGTGCCAGTAGTACTCTGAACAGGGGAGACAATGAGCAGTTCTTC. It specifies CASSTLNRGDNEQFF.

The chain joins TRBV3-1 (or the pseudogene TRBV3-2) to TRBJ1-1, with a weak D call TRBD1 (6 bases). Germline V gene data show CDR1 as LGHDT and CDR2 as YNNKEL (reference sequence). The CDR3 extends over 12 amino acids. Trimming pared 10 bases from V and 2 bases from J, leaving 11 bases between. CDR3 loop: CATGTYNTEAFF. The CDR3 DNA follows: TGTGCCACCGGGACATACAACACTGAAGCTTTCTTT.

The chain recombines TRBV6-5 with TRBJ1-1; possibly TRBD1 for D (5 bases). This CDR3 is 15 amino acids long. Trimming removed 0 bases at V and 5 bases at J, with 13 bases between. Looked up from germline, CDR1 is MNHEY and CDR2 is SVGAGI. The CDR3 is CASSYSSLGVTEAFF. Written as DNA, the CDR3 is TGTGCCAGCAGTTACTCGTCTCTAGGGGTTACTGAAGCTTTCTTT.

The chain couples TRBV5-1 to TRBJ1-2; D not resolved. The CDR3 contains 14 residues. V lost 3 bases and J 5 bases, leaving 14 bases between the germline ends. The V gene's germline CDR1 is SGHRS and CDR2 YFSETQ. The CDR3 sequence is CASSSSGILYGYTF. The CDR3 nucleotides are TGCGCCAGCAGCTCCTCCGGGATCCTATATGGCTACACCTTC.

This clone was detected only once. This chain links TRBV3-1 (or the pseudogene TRBV3-2) with TRBJ1-5; D gene uncertain. Germline V lookup: CDR1 LGHDT, CDR2 YNNKEL (reference sequence). V dropped 5 bases and J dropped 0 bases, with 11 bases sitting between them. The CDR3 covers 15 residues. Written as DNA, the CDR3 is TGTGCCAGCAGCGCCATTAGAAGTAGCAATCAGCCCCAGCATTTT. This sequence encodes CASSAIRSSNQPQHF.

This rearrangement joins TRBV19 to TRBJ2-3; possibly TRBD2 for D (6 bases). Germline CDR1 is LNHDA and CDR2 is SQIVND (reference sequence). Trimming pared 4 bases from V and 6 bases from J, leaving 14 bases between. The CDR3 length is 14 residues. CDR3 residues: CASSTRGVPDTQYF. The CDR3 nucleotides are TGTGCCAGTAGTACCCGCGGGGTCCCCGATACGCAGTATTTT.

This clone was counted a few times. The rearrangement links TRBV4-1 to TRBJ1-2; D call uncertain. Looked up from germline, CDR1 is MGHRA and CDR2 is YSYEKL. The length of the CDR3 is 15 residues. Deletions cut 1 base from V and 4 bases from J, with 13 bases between. CDR3 region: CASSQVSASGYGYTF. CDR3 sequence (DNA): TGCGCCAGCAGCCAAGTCTCCGCTTCCGGCTATGGCTACACCTTC.

A note on this clone: Other DNA sequences in the sample encode the same CDR3. The J gene is TRBJ1-1, the V gene TRBV5-1; possible D gene TRBD1, 5 bases. V was trimmed by 3 bases and J by 2 bases, leaving 8 bases between them. The germline gives CDR1 SGHRS, CDR2 YFSETQ. The CDR3 consists of 13 residues. CDR3 protein: CASSSQGNTEAFF. In nucleotides, the CDR3 is TGCGCCAGCAGCTCGCAGGGCAACACTGAAGCTTTCTTT.

The rearrangement uses TRBV5-4 and TRBJ1-1, with no clear D. The germline V and J ends were trimmed by 0 bases and 7 bases, with 22 bases remaining between them. This CDR3 is built from 17 residues. Germline-derived CDR1 and CDR2 are SGHNT and YYREEE (reference sequence). The chain's CDR3 is CASSLGARGGIANEAFF. The CDR3 DNA reads as TGTGCCAGCAGCTTGGGGGCTCGAGGAGGGATAGCCAATGAAGCTTTCTTT. The variable domain in full, with the rest retrieved from reference TRBV5-4 and TRBJ1-1, is ETGVTQSPTHLIKTRGQQVTLRCSSQSGHNTVSWYQQALGQGPQFIFQYYREEENGRGNFPPRFSGLQFPNYSSELNVNALELDDSALYLCASSLGARGGIANEAFFGQGTRLTVV.

The V and J genes are TRBV10-3 and TRBJ2-1, with 11 bases identical to TRBD2. Trimming at V came to 2 bases and at J to 4 bases, leaving 4 bases not matched to a gene. Germline CDR1 and CDR2: ENHRY and SYGVKD. CDR3 size: 16 residues. CDR3 sequence (DNA): TGTGCCATCAGTGAGGGACTAGCGGGCGGTTACAATGAGCAGTTCTTC. Encoded protein: CAISEGLAGGYNEQFF.

This clone was seen only once. The V gene is TRBV5-1, the J gene TRBJ2-4; 14 bases map to TRBD2. Germline CDR1 and CDR2: SGHRS and YFSETQ. This CDR3 has 18 residues. V shed 5 bases and J 1 base; nucleotides not matched to a gene: 8. The CDR3 loop reads CASRQTSGRALAKNIQYF. CDR3 nucleotide sequence: TGCGCCAGCAGACAGACTAGCGGGAGGGCCCTCGCCAAAAACATTCAGTACTTC. Drawing the rest from reference TRBV5-1 and TRBJ2-4, the complete variable domain is KAGVTQTPRYLIKTRGQQVTLSCSPISGHRSVSWYQQTPGQGLQFLFEYFSETQRNKGNFPGRFSGRQFSNSRSEMNVSTLELGDSALYLCASRQTSGRALAKNIQYFGAGTRLSVL.

The chain has TRBV25-1 and TRBJ2-3; D is undetermined. Trimming stripped 4 bases from V and 5 bases from J, with 7 bases between. This CDR3 region has 12 residues. Per germline, CDR1 MGHDK and CDR2 SYGVNS. The CDR3 nucleotides are TGTGCCAGCAGTGGTCAGAAAGATACGCAGTATTTT. Protein product: CASSGQKDTQYF. The complete variable domain, with remaining parts taken from reference TRBV25-1 and TRBJ2-3, reads EADIYQTPRYLVIGTGKKITLECSQTMGHDKMYWYQQDPGMELHLIHYSYGVNSTEKGDLSSESTVSRIRTEHFPLTLESARPSHTSQYLCASSGQKDTQYFGPGTRLTVL.

The chain combines TRBV19 with TRBJ2-6; perhaps TRBD1 as D (5 bases). This CDR3 contains 16 residues. Trimming removed 4 bases from V and 2 bases from J, with 12 bases in between. Germline V gene lookup returns CDR1 LNHDA and CDR2 SQIVND (reference sequence). In DNA form, the CDR3 reads TGTGCCAGTAGTAATTTCCAGGGCGCTGGGGCCAACGTCCTGACTTTC. This codes for CASSNFQGAGANVLTF.

The chain combines TRBV28 with TRBJ1-1; TRBD1 is a possible D gene (6 bases). Deletions cut 1 base from V and 5 bases from J, with 11 bases between. CDR1 MDHEN and CDR2 SYDVKM come from the germline V gene. This CDR3 has 14 residues. CDR3 DNA: TGTGCCAGCAGTTTATCCCAGGGGCATACTGAAGCTTTCTTT. It encodes CASSLSQGHTEAFF.